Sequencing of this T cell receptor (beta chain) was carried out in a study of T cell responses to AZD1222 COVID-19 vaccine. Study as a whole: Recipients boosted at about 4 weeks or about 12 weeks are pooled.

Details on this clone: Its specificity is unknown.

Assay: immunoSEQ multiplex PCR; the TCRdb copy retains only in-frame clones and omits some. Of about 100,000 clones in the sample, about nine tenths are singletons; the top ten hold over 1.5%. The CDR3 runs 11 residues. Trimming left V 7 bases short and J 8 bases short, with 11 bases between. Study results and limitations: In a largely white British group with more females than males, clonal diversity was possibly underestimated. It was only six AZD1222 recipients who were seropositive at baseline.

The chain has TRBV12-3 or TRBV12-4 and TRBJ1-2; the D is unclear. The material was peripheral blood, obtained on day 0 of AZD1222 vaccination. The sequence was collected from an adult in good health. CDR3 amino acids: CASTSMGGYTF. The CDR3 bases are TGTGCCAGCACCTCCATGGGGGGCTACACCTTC.